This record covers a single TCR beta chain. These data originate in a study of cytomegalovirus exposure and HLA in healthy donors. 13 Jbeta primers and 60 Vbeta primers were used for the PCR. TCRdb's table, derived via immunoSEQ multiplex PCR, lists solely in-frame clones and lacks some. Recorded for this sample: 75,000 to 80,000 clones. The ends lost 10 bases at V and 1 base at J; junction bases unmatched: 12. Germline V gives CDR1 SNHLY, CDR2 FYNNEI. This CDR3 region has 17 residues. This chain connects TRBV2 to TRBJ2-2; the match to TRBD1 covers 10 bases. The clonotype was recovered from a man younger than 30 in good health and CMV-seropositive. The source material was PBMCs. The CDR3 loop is CATIESDRGQNTGELFF. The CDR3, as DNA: TGTGCCACCATAGAAAGTGACAGGGGGCAGAACACCGGGGAGCTGTTTTTT.